This T cell receptor beta chain came from a study of vaccination effects on CD4 cells after COVID-19 (dated by TCRdb to between 2021 and 2024). In terms of the full investigation: In the ViraFEST assay, PBMC were stimulated with viral peptide pools, and TCR sequencing was then used to find antigen-specific CD4+ T cell clonotypes based on their expansion. Altogether, around ten COVID-19 convalescent patients and several SARS-CoV-2-naive healthy vaccine recipients made up the full study. Some 1.9 million PBMC per well were cultured with 8.5 to 10 ug/ml peptides in IMDM containing approximately 4.7% human AB serum, approximately 10 IU/ml IL-2 and gentamicin. In the study, cultures from other donors were sequenced using the Oncomine TCR Beta short-read assay on an Illumina iSeq 100. Participants received two doses of either the BNT162b2 or the mRNA-1273 mRNA SARS-CoV-2 vaccine. Pre-vaccine samples were collected from two convalescent patients 16 days and one week before the first dose, corresponding to 142 and 148 days after COVID-19 diagnosis. SARS-CoV-2 spike-specific CD4+ TCR repertoires were compared before and after mRNA vaccination in COVID-19 convalescent patients and in infection-naive vaccine recipients. Results and caveats for the whole study, not just this receptor: Clones induced by infection and clones induced by vaccination both contracted markedly at late timepoints after vaccination, which fits with T cell responses waning over time. Among convalescent patients, the spike-reactive repertoire after vaccination was made up mainly of new vaccine-induced clones that were largely distinct from the clones induced by infection. Limitations of the study were the small number of convalescent patients and the absence of early post-infection timepoints.

Preparation of the library involved the immunoSEQ multiplex PCR assay. DNA from the CD4+ T cells that had been cultured and isolated underwent TCR beta CDR3 sequencing. Processing in the source paper ran as follows. Non-productive TCR sequences were discarded, and reads were trimmed to the CDR3 region, with only CDR3s of 7 or more amino acids retained. Antigen-specific clonotypes were identified with the MANAFEST web app by comparing expansion in peptide wells against reference cultures. For clones to be considered positive, expansion at FDR<0.05 versus reference and all other wells, an odds ratio above 5, and a frequency above 0.1% in two replicate wells were required. A clonotype was called cross-reactive if it was significantly expanded both in SARS-CoV-2 spike wells and in at least one common cold coronavirus spike condition. CDR3 similarity was assessed by Levenshtein distance using the stringdist R package, and unrooted trees were constructed with ape in R 3.6.1. In TCRdb, the immuneACCESS table is reduced to in-frame sequences with V and J assigned. These tables do not hold every clone; where another copy was compared, an unresolved V gene accounts for under half, and the others remain unexplained. V and J calls and clone size come straight from that table; D and trimming were deduced from the DNA. Here the sample has roughly 68,000 clones; 72% occur a single time. Under 30% of the sample is taken by the ten largest.

After more than 9 days of culture, CD4+ T cells were isolated with the EasySep CD4+ T cell isolation kit. Convalescent patients had PCR-confirmed SARS-CoV-2 infection between March and December 2020, before Alpha, Beta and Delta variants emerged in the United States. Half of the culture medium was replaced with fresh IL-2-containing medium on days 3 and 7. Unless otherwise noted, each peptide stimulation condition was cultured in triplicate wells. Using Ficoll-Paque Plus gradient centrifugation, PBMC were separated from whole blood and then either used fresh or cryopreserved at -140C. Genomic DNA was extracted from cultured CD4+ T cells with the QIAamp micro DNA kit. This clone is a singleton in its sample. The clone's antigen remains unknown. Per-base quality was not reported, and no clone a single base away is much larger than it. Sequencing used CD4+ T cells from PBMCs cultured without peptide, obtained before COVID-19 vaccination. The sequence was collected from a human donor who had a prior SARS-CoV-2 infection.

Read as DNA, the sequence is TGTGCCAGCAGCACAATACTCGAGGTGGAGACCCAGTACTTC. Its coded protein is CASSTILEVETQYF. Recombination linked TRBV11-3 to TRBJ2-5; the D gene assignment is ambiguous. V drops 5 bases and J drops 5 bases, leaving 15 bases in between. The germline V gene specifies SGHNT as CDR1 and YENEEA as CDR2. The CDR3 spans 14 residues, from the cysteine through the phenylalanine. CDR3 DNA only is kept here, 42 bases in frame from base 1. Where the CDR3 stops, the reference TRBV11-3 and TRBJ2-5 genes take over; the full variable domain is EAGVVQSPRYKIIEKKQPVAFWCNPISGHNTLYWYLQNLGQGPELLIRYENEEAVDDSQLPKDRFSAERLKGVDSTLKIQPAELGDSAVYLCASSTILEVETQYFGPGTRLLVL.